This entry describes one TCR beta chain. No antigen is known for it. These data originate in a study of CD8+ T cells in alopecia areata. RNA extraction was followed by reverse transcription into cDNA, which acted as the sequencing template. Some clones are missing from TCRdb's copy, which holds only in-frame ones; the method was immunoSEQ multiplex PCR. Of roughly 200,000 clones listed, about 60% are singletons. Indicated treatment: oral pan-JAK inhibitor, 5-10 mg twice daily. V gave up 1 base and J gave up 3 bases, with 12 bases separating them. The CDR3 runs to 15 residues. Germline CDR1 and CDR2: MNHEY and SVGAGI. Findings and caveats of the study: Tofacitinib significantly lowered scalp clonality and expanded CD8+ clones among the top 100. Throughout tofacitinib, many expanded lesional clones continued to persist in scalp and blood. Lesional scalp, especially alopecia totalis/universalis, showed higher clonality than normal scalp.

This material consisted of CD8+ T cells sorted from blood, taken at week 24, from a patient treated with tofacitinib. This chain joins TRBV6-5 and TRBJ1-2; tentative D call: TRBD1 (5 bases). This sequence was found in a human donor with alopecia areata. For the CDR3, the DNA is TGTGCCAGCAGTTACTGGTGGCAGGGCCACTATGGCTACACCTTC. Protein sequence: CASSYWWQGHYGYTF.